These 29 T cell receptor beta chains were sequenced from one sample in a study of T-cell memory formation after mild COVID-19. In TCRdb, the 5' RACE reads were re-called with MiXCR into one record per CDR3 protein. The data contain roughly 170,000 distinct CDR3 sequences, about 21% of them singletons. Sequenced material: PBMCs or a T cell subset sorted from them (not recorded which). These receptors were collected from an adult woman who had mild COVID-19 (a few samples of this study predate the infection). Cell type and time point are not known.

This clonotype was seen more than once but under ten times. The chain carries TRBV7-6 and TRBJ1-6, with TRBD1 as a possible D gene (5 bases). Deletions cut 5 bases from V and 9 bases from J, with 11 bases between. Per germline, CDR1 SGHVS and CDR2 FNYEAQ. This CDR3 is 13 amino acids long. The CDR3, as DNA: TGTGCCAGCAGCATGAGTAGGGGTTCACCCCTCCACTTT. Translating it yields CASSMSRGSPLHF.

The V gene is TRBV21-1, the J gene TRBJ1-1; the table's D call of TRBD1 was not tested on the DNA. TRBV21-1 is a pseudogene segment. The CDR3 is 19 amino acids. CDR3 protein: CASSKGGGQGGIENTEAFF. CDR3 DNA: TGTGCCAGCAGCAAAGGGGGGGGACAGGGAGGAATTGAGAACACTGAAGCTTTCTTT.

The rearrangement uses TRBV9 and TRBJ2-7, with TRBD2 matching 11 bases. Trimming at V came to 3 bases and at J to 2 bases, leaving 1 base not matched to a gene. CDR3 length equals 14 residues. Germline CDR1 is SGDLS and CDR2 is YYNGEE. Here the CDR3 reads CASSATSGTYEQYF. The CDR3 DNA sequence: TGTGCCAGCAGCGCGACTAGCGGGACCTACGAGCAGTACTTC.

The gene calls are TRBV20-1 and TRBJ2-7, with D tentatively TRBD1 (6 bases). The germline gives CDR1 DFQATT, CDR2 SNEGSKA (reference sequence). Between the trimmed V and J ends, which lost 3 bases and 2 bases, there was a span of 14 bases. The CDR3 has 14 residues. The CDR3 nucleotides are TGCAGTGCTAGCAGGGACATCCTGGCCTACGAGCAGTACTTC. Translating gives CSASRDILAYEQYF.

The gene calls are TRBV15 and TRBJ2-3; TRBD2 agrees at 7 bases. This CDR3 is 16 amino acids long. The germline CDR1 and CDR2 sequences are LNHNV and YYDKDF (reference sequence). The V segment lost 2 bases and the J segment 1 base; nucleotides outside the gene matches: 6. The CDR3 nucleotides are TGTGCCACCAGCAGACGCTCGGGGAGGGGCACAGATACGCAGTATTTT. It codes for CATSRRSGRGTDTQYF. The full variable domain, in which reference TRBV15 and TRBJ2-3 provide the parts outside the CDR3, is DAMVIQNPRYQVTQFGKPVTLSCSQTLNHNVMYWYQQKSSQAPKLLFHYYDKDFNNEADTPDNFQSRRPNTSFCFLDIRSPGLGDTAMYLCATSRRSGRGTDTQYFGPGTRLTVL.

This clonotype was seen a handful of times. The chain has TRBV27 and TRBJ2-1; the match to TRBD2 covers 9 bases. CDR1 is MNHEY and CDR2 is SMNVEV in the germline V gene (reference sequence). This CDR3 is built from 13 residues. The V segment lost 7 bases and the J segment 2 bases; nucleotides outside the gene matches: 0. CDR3 sequence reads: CASTSGTYNEQFF. The CDR3 DNA is TGTGCCAGCACTAGCGGGACCTACAATGAGCAGTTCTTC.

V and J are TRBV25-1 and TRBJ2-1; 9 nucleotides line up with TRBD2. The CDR3 has 18 amino acids. Trimming cost V 8 bases and J 5 bases; bases outside gene matches: 19. Germline CDR1 reads MGHDK; CDR2 reads SYGVNS. CDR3 coding DNA: TGTGCCAGCGCAGGACCGGGACTAGCAGGATCCGAACACAATGAGCAGTTCTTC. The encoded protein is CASAGPGLAGSEHNEQFF.

There are a few counts of this clonotype. The rearrangement links TRBV7-8 to TRBJ2-1; D remains ambiguous. Trimming left V 5 bases short and J 1 base short, with 15 bases between. The CDR3 has 16 amino acids. Germline values: CDR1 SGHVS, CDR2 FQNEAQ. Written as DNA, the CDR3 is TGTGCCAGCAGCATGGGTCCTTCGCGATCCTACAATGAGCAGTTCTTC. This gives the protein CASSMGPSRSYNEQFF.

By share of the sample, this clonotype is medium-sized. The rearrangement joins TRBV9 to TRBJ2-1; no definite D call. Per the germline V gene, CDR1 is SGDLS and CDR2 is YYNGEE. V shed 4 bases and J shed 2 bases, with 10 bases lying between them. This CDR3 spans 14 amino acids. Here the CDR3 reads CASSPNPTYNEQFF. The CDR3 nucleotides are TGTGCCAGCAGCCCCAACCCCACCTACAATGAGCAGTTCTTC.

The V call is TRBV20-1, the J call TRBJ2-1, with 10 bases aligning to TRBD2. Germline V CDR1 and CDR2: DFQATT, SNEGSKA (reference sequence). After removal of 1 base from V and 6 bases from J, the junction contained 12 bases not matched to a gene. The CDR3 spans 17 residues. The CDR3 here is CSARGESGGAWGNEQFF. The CDR3, as DNA: TGCAGTGCTAGAGGCGAAAGCGGGGGGGCCTGGGGCAATGAGCAGTTCTTC.

The V and J genes are TRBV7-6 and TRBJ2-4; no reliable D call. The CDR3 is 13 residues long. Germline V gene lookup returns CDR1 SGHVS and CDR2 FNYEAQ. Between the trimmed V and J ends, which lost 1 base and 7 bases, there was a span of 8 bases. The CDR3 region is CASSLDDSNIQYF. In nucleotides, the CDR3 is TGTGCCAGCAGCTTAGATGACTCCAACATTCAGTACTTC.

The rearrangement links TRBV12-3 or TRBV12-4 to TRBJ2-2, with a tentative D call TRBD1 (6 bases). This CDR3 is 19 amino acids long. V gave up 4 bases and J gave up 0 bases, with 21 bases separating them. DNA of the CDR3: TGTGCCAGCAGTTCTTACGACGGATTAGGGGGACCGAACACCGGGGAGCTGTTTTTT. Its translation is CASSSYDGLGGPNTGELFF.

There are many counts of this clonotype. The chain links TRBV20-1 to TRBJ2-1; 10 bases are shared with TRBD2. This CDR3 is 15 amino acids long. Germline trimming cut 0 bases from V and 3 bases from J; bases unmatched to any gene: 2. Germline CDR1 DFQATT, CDR2 SNEGSKA (reference sequence). CDR3 sequence: CSARDQREGYNEQFF. CDR3 DNA sequence: TGCAGTGCTAGAGATCAGCGGGAGGGCTACAATGAGCAGTTCTTC.

The rearrangement links TRBV10-3 to TRBJ2-1; TRBD2 matches 8 bases. CDR1 and CDR2 from the germline V gene are ENHRY and SYGVKD. V lost 2 bases to trimming and J lost 4 bases; unmatched junction nucleotides: 10. The CDR3 consists of 17 residues. CDR3 nucleotides: TGTGCCATCAGTGAGATACTAGCGGAGAGGGTTTACAATGAGCAGTTCTTC. This encodes CAISEILAERVYNEQFF.

The chain couples TRBV20-1 to TRBJ2-7, with no clear D. This CDR3 spans 12 amino acids. V lost 0 bases, J lost 2 bases, and 5 bases lay in between. Germline values: CDR1 DFQATT, CDR2 SNEGSKA (reference sequence). CDR3 region: CSARDMTYEQYF. DNA for the CDR3: TGCAGTGCTAGAGATATGACCTACGAGCAGTACTTC.

V and J are TRBV7-2 and TRBJ2-1; 8 bases align to TRBD2. This CDR3 contains 17 residues. V trimming: 3 bases; J trimming: 5 bases; junction bases outside the gene matches: 12. CDR1 and CDR2 from the germline V gene are SGHTA and FQGNSA. The chain's CDR3 is CASSFYGGAGENNEQFF. The CDR3 DNA reads as TGTGCCAGCAGCTTCTACGGCGGAGCGGGAGAAAACAATGAGCAGTTCTTC.

Only a few counts were recorded for this clonotype. The rearrangement uses TRBV6-5 and TRBJ2-1; D unresolved. This CDR3 spans 13 amino acids. The V end was cut by 7 bases, the J end by 4 bases, with 11 bases between. Germline V CDR1 and CDR2: MNHEY, SVGAGI. The CDR3, as DNA: TGTGCCAGCACTCCTACCAAGTACAATGAGCAGTTCTTC. It yields the protein CASTPTKYNEQFF.

The CDR3 here is CASSRGVAEAFF. The CDR3 DNA reads as TGTGCCAGCAGCCGGGGGGTAGCTGAAGCTTTCTTT. This chain connects TRBV7-9 to TRBJ1-1; D is perhaps TRBD1 (5 bases). V lost 5 bases and J 6 bases, leaving 10 bases between the germline ends. Germline V gives CDR1 SEHNR, CDR2 FQNEAQ (reference sequence). The CDR3 consists of 12 residues.

For the CDR3, the DNA is TGCAGCGTTGAAGCAGGTCGAGGCTACAATGAGCAGTTCTTC. Protein: CSVEAGRGYNEQFF. V gene TRBV29-1 combines with J gene TRBJ2-1, with D unresolved. Germline-derived CDR1 and CDR2 are SQVTM and ANQGSEA. Between the trimmed V and J ends, which lost 1 base and 3 bases, there was a span of 10 bases. CDR3 length: 14 amino acids.

This clonotype showed up just a few times. The junction departs from the called germline gene at one end, perhaps through a read error. The chain uses TRBV7-7 and TRBJ2-1, with TRBD2 identical over 8 bases. The CDR3 is 13 residues long. CDR1 is SSHAT, CDR2 FNYEAQ, per germline (reference sequence). The CDR3 coding sequence is TGTGCTAGCAGCTTAAGCGGGAGAGGTGAGCAGTTCTTC. It yields the protein CASSLSGRGEQFF.

This chain connects TRBV3-1 to TRBJ1-2; TRBD1 matches 7 bases. In germline, CDR1 is LGHDT, CDR2 YNNKEL (reference sequence). The CDR3 sequence is 15 residues long. The ends lost 4 bases at V and 5 bases at J; junction bases unmatched: 10. As DNA, the CDR3 is TGTGCCAGCAGCCTCCTCGGTACAGGGGAGTATGGCTACACCTTC. Translated, it gives CASSLLGTGEYGYTF.

V gene TRBV6-6 combines with J gene TRBJ2-1, with TRBD2 matching 7 bases. V gave up 6 bases and J gave up 12 bases; unmatched junction bases: 14. CDR1 is MNHNY, CDR2 SVGAGI, per germline (reference sequence). The CDR3 loop spans 14 amino acids. In nucleotides, the CDR3 is TGTGCCAGCAGAGTTGGACTAGAATATCCAACGCAGTTCTTC. It is translated as CASRVGLEYPTQFF.

This clonotype was found once. The J gene is TRBJ2-7, the V gene TRBV30, with D perhaps TRBD2 (5 bases). Trimming took off 0 bases at V and 2 bases at J, with 14 bases between the two ends. This CDR3 region has 15 residues. Germline CDR1 and CDR2: GTSNPN and SVGIG (reference sequence). The CDR3, as DNA: TGTGCCTGGAGTGTAACGGGAACACTCACCTACGAGCAGTACTTC. It encodes CAWSVTGTLTYEQYF.

The chain couples TRBV7-7 to TRBJ2-5; D is perhaps TRBD2 (6 bases). Germline V CDR1 and CDR2: SSHAT, FNYEAQ (reference sequence). Between the trimmed V and J ends, which lost 7 bases and 2 bases, there was a span of 23 bases. The CDR3 has 17 residues. In DNA, the CDR3 is TGTGCCAGCAACCCTGGGGGGACCTCGGGGGTACAAGAGACCCAGTACTTC. Amino acids: CASNPGGTSGVQETQYF.

The chain links TRBV13 to TRBJ1-6; no reliable D call. Trimming took 5 bases from V and 7 from J, leaving 6 bases between them. The CDR3 covers 12 residues. Germline V gene sequence: CDR1 PRHDT, CDR2 FYEKMQ (reference sequence). CDR3 loop: CASSATNSPLHF. The CDR3, as DNA: TGTGCCAGCAGCGCAACAAATTCACCCCTCCACTTT.

This clonotype occurred a few times. V is TRBV6-1 and J is TRBJ2-1; TRBD1 matches 8 bases. CDR1 and CDR2 (germline): MNHNS, SASEGT. This CDR3 has 13 residues. V lost 6 bases to trimming and J lost 6 bases; unmatched junction nucleotides: 4. The CDR3 DNA sequence: TGTGCCAGCAGCGGACAGGGCGGCAATGAGCAGTTCTTC. Its translation: CASSGQGGNEQFF.

This clonotype was observed a handful of times. The gene calls are TRBV12-3 or TRBV12-4 and TRBJ2-7, with 12 bases that match TRBD1. Trimming cost V 5 bases and J 4 bases; bases outside gene matches: 9. This CDR3 has 16 residues. Here the CDR3 reads CASSAPGTGGLYEQYF. The CDR3 DNA reads TGTGCCAGCAGTGCCCCTGGGACAGGGGGCCTGTACGAGCAGTACTTC.

Only a few counts were recorded for this clonotype. The chain links TRBV7-9 to TRBJ2-6; D is ambiguous. Deletions cut 5 bases from V and 2 bases from J, with 7 bases between. Germline V CDR1 and CDR2: SEHNR, FQNEAQ (reference sequence). The CDR3 spans 14 residues. The CDR3 loop is CASSRSTGANVLTF. In DNA form, the CDR3 reads TGTGCCAGCAGCCGAAGTACTGGGGCCAACGTCCTGACTTTC.

A few counts support this clonotype. The chain carries TRBV14 and TRBJ2-1; D is unresolved. CDR3 length: 13 residues. Germline CDR1 and CDR2: SGHDN and FVKESK. Trimming stripped 1 base from V and 4 bases from J, with 5 bases between. The DNA for the CDR3 is TGTGCCAGCAGCCAAGGGGCATACAATGAGCAGTTCTTC. Amino acids: CASSQGAYNEQFF.